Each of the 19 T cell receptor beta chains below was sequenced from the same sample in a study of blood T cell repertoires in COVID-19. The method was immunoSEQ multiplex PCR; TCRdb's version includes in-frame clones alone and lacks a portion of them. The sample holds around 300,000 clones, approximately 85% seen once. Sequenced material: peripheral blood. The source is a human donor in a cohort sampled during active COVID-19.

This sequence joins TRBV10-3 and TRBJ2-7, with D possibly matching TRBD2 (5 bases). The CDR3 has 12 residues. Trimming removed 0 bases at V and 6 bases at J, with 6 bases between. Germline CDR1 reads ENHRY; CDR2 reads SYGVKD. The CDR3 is CAISESGVEQYF. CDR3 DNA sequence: TGTGCCATCAGTGAGTCCGGGGTCGAGCAGTACTTC.

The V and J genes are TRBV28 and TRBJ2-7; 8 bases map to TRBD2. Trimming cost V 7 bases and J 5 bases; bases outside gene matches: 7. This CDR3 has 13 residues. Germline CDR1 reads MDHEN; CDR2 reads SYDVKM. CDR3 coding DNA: TGTGCCAGCATGGGGCGGGAGGTCGACGAGCAGTACTTC. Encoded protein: CASMGREVDEQYF.

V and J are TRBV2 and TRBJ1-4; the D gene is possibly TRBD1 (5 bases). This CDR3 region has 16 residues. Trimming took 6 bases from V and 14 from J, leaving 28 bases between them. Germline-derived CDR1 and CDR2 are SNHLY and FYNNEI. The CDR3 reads CASRTDGGPSSTALFF. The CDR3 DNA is TGTGCCAGCAGGACCGACGGGGGACCAAGCTCAACCGCGCTGTTTTTT.

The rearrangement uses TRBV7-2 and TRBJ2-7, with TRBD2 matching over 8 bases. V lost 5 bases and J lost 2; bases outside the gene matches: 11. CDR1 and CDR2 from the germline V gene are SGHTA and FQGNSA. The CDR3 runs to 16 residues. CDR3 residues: CASSQQGSGGPYEQYF. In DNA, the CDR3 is TGTGCCAGCAGCCAGCAAGGTTCGGGAGGGCCCTACGAGCAGTACTTC. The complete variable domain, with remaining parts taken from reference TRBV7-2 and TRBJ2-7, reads GAGVSQSPSNKVTEKGKDVELRCDPISGHTALYWYRQSLGQGLEFLIYFQGNSAPDKSGLPSDRFSAERTGGSVSTLTIQRTQQEDSAVYLCASSQQGSGGPYEQYFGPGTRLTVT.

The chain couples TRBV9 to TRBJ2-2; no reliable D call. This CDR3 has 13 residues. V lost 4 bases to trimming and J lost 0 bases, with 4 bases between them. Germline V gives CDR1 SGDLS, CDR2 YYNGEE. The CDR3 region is CASSPANTGELFF. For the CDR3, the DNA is TGTGCCAGCAGCCCAGCGAACACCGGGGAGCTGTTTTTT.

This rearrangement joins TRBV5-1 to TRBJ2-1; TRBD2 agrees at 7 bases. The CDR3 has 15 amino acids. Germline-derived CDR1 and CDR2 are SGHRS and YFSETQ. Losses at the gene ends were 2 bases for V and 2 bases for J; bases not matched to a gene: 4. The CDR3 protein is CASSLNLAAYNEQFF. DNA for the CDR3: TGCGCCAGCAGCTTAAATCTAGCGGCCTACAATGAGCAGTTCTTC.

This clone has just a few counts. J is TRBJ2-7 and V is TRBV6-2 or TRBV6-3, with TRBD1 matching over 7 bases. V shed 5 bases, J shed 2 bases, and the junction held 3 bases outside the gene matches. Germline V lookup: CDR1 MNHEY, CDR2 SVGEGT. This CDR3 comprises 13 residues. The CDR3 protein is CASSGTVTYEQYF. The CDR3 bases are TGTGCCAGCAGTGGGACAGTTACCTACGAGCAGTACTTC.

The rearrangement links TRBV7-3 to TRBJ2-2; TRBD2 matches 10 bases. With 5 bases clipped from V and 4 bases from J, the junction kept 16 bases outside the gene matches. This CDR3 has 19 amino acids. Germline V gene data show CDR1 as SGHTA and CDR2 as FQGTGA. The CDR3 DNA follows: TGTGCCAGCAGCCCTCACCCCCTCTCTAGCGGGAGTGGCACCGGGGAGCTGTTTTTT. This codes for CASSPHPLSSGSGTGELFF. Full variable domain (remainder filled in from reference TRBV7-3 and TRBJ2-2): GAGVSQTPSNKVTEKGKYVELRCDPISGHTALYWYRQSLGQGPEFLIYFQGTGAADDSGLPNDRFFAVRPEGSVSTLKIQRTERGDSAVYLCASSPHPLSSGSGTGELFFGEGSRLTVL.

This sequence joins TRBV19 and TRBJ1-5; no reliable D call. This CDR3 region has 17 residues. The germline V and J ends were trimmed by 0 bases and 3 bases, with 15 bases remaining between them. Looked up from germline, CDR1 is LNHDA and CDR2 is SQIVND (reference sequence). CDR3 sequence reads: CASSIDGRGSLNQPQHF. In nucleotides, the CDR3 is TGTGCCAGTAGTATAGATGGAAGAGGGTCCCTCAATCAGCCCCAGCATTTT. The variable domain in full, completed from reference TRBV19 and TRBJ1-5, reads DGGITQSPKYLFRKEGQNVTLSCEQNLNHDAMYWYRQDPGQGLRLIYYSQIVNDFQKGDIAEGYSVSREKKESFPLTVTSAQKNPTAFYLCASSIDGRGSLNQPQHFGDGTRLSIL.

CDR3 sequence (DNA): TGCGCCAGCAGCTTGAGAGGAAGGAACACCGGGGAGCTGTTTTTT. Its protein is CASSLRGRNTGELFF. V usage is TRBV5-1 and J usage is TRBJ2-2; D is undetermined. Germline assignment: CDR1 SGHRS and CDR2 YFSETQ. The CDR3 spans 15 residues. The V end lost 1 base, the J end lost 1 base, and 8 bases lay between the germline ends.

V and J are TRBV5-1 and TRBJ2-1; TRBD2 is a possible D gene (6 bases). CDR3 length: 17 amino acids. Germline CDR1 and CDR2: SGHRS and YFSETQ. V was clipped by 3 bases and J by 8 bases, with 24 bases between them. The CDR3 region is CASSSRTGVLSGDEQFF. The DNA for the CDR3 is TGCGCCAGCAGCTCGCGGACGGGAGTCCTAAGCGGAGATGAGCAGTTCTTC.

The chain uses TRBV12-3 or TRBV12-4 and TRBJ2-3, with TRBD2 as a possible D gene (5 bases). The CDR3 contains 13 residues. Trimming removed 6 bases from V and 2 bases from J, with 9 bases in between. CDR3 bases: TGTGCCAGCAGAACGGGAACCACAGATACGCAGTATTTT. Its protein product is CASRTGTTDTQYF.

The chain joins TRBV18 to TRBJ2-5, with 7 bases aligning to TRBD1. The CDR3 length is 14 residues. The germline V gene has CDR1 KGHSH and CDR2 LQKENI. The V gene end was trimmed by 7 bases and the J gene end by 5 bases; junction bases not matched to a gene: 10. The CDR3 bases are TGTGCCAGCTGCGTCAGGGGGTCCGGCGAGACCCAGTACTTC. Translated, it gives CASCVRGSGETQYF.

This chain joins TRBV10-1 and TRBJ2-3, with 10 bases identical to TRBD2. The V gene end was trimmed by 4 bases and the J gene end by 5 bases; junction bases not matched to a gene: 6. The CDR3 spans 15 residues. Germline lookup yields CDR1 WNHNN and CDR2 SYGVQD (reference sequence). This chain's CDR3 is CASSVLAGVGDTQYF. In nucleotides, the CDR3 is TGCGCCAGCAGTGTCCTAGCGGGAGTTGGAGATACGCAGTATTTT.

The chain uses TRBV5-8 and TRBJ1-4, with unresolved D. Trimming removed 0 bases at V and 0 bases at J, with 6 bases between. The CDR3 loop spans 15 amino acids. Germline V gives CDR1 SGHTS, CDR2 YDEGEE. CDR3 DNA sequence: TGTGCCAGCAGCTTGGGGAGTGCAACTAATGAAAAACTGTTTTTT. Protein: CASSLGSATNEKLFF.

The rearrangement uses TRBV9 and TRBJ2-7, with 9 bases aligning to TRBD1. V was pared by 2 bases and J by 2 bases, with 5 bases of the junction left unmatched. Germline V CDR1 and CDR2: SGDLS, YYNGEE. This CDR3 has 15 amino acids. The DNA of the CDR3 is TGTGCCAGCAGCGTTTCCGGGACAGGGCCCTACGAGCAGTACTTC. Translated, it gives CASSVSGTGPYEQYF.

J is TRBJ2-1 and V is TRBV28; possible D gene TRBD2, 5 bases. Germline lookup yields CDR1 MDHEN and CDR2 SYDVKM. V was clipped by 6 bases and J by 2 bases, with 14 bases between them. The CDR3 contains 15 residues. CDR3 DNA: TGTGCCAGCAGCCGACCGAGCGGAACCTACAATGAGCAGTTCTTC. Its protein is CASSRPSGTYNEQFF.

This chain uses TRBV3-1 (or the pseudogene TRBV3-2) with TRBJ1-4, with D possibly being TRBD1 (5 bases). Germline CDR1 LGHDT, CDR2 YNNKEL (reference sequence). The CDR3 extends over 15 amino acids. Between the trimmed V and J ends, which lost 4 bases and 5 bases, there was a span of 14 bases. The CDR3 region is CASSRDSLSNEKLFF. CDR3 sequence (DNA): TGTGCCAGCAGCCGCGACAGCCTGAGCAATGAAAAACTGTTTTTT.

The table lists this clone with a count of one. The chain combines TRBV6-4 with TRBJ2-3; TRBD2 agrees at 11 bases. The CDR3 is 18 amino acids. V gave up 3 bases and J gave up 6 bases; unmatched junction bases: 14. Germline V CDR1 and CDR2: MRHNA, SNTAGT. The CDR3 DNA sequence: TGTGCCAGCAGTGAGCTAGCGGGAGGCTTGGGTCCCACCGATACGCAGTATTTT. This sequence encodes CASSELAGGLGPTDTQYF.